Listed below are T cell receptor beta chains from one sample, sequenced in a study of blood T cell repertoires in COVID-19. Sequencing was performed with immunoSEQ multiplex PCR; in TCRdb, only in-frame clones are kept and a portion is missing. The sample consists of over 150,000 clones, approximately 81% of them appearing once. Material for sequencing was peripheral blood. These receptors came from a man aged 18 to 30 with active or convalescent COVID-19. Each CDR3 is given with its conserved first and last residue. A D gene is named only where the DNA matches it firmly. Expanded clones get a size class; other rows say once, few or many, or leave the size out.

D,J,size,V,DNA,CDR3
NA,TRBJ1-2,NA,TRBV19,TGTGCCAGTTATGACAACATCTGGAACTATGGCTACACCTTC,CASYDNIWNYGYTF
TRBD1,TRBJ1-1,NA,TRBV5-5,TGTGCCAGCAGCCCCCAGGGGGGCTCGAACACTGAAGCTTTCTTT,CASSPQGGSNTEAFF
TRBD1,TRBJ2-3,few,TRBV5-5,TGTGCCAGCAGTCGGACAGGGACTTTTAGCACAGATACGCAGTATTTT,CASSRTGTFSTDTQYF
NA,TRBJ1-3,NA,TRBV6-6,TGTGCCAGCACCATCCTGGGGGCAGGCTCTGGAAACACCATATATTTT,CASTILGAGSGNTIYF
TRBD1,TRBJ2-3,once,TRBV14,TGTGCCAGCAGCCAAGAGCTTCCGGGACAGGGCGGGGTAGATACGCAGTATTTT,CASSQELPGQGGVDTQYF
NA,TRBJ1-1,NA,TRBV18,TGTGCCAGCTCCTACGGAGGGCCTGAAGCTTTCTTT,CASSYGGPEAFF
TRBD2,TRBJ2-5,NA,TRBV5-1,TGCGCCAGCAGCTTCCAAGCGGGGGGCCAAGAGACCCAGTACTTC,CASSFQAGGQETQYF
NA,TRBJ1-4,NA,TRBV2,TGTGCCAGTACTCAGGGTTCGGCTAATGAAAAACTGTTTTTT,CASTQGSANEKLFF
TRBD1,TRBJ2-1,NA,TRBV6-4,TGTGCCAGCAGCTCGGACAGGGCCTCCTACAATGAGCAGTTCTTC,CASSSDRASYNEQFF
TRBD2,TRBJ2-7,NA,TRBV7-8,TGTGCCAGCAGCTTAGTGTCTAGCGGGAAATCCTACGAGCAGTACTTC,CASSLVSSGKSYEQYF
TRBD1,TRBJ2-5,NA,TRBV3-1/TRBV3-2,TGTGCCAGCAACGCAGACAGGGGTTGGGAGACCCAGTACTTC,CASNADRGWETQYF
NA,TRBJ2-5,NA,TRBV19,TGTGCCAGTAGTATTGGACTGGGGGAGACCCAGTACTTC,CASSIGLGETQYF
TRBD1,TRBJ1-2,NA,TRBV7-9,TGTGCCAGCAGCTTAGGGACAGGGGAAGGGGGCTACACCTTC,CASSLGTGEGGYTF
TRBD1,TRBJ1-2,few,TRBV2,TGTGCCAGCAGTGTGATACAGGGGGCAGATGGCTACACCTTC,CASSVIQGADGYTF
NA,TRBJ2-2,NA,TRBV5-1,TGCGCCAGCAGCTTGATGCGGCTGAGCCCCCCGGGCACCGGGGAGCTGTTTTTT,CASSLMRLSPPGTGELFF
TRBD1,TRBJ2-3,few,TRBV14,TGTGCCAGCAGCCAATCAATCGGACAGGGTGCAGATACGCAGTATTTT,CASSQSIGQGADTQYF
NA,TRBJ1-1,NA,TRBV6-1,TGTGCCAGCAGTGAACTCTGGAGGGGGGGCGATCAAGCTTTCTTT,CASSELWRGGDQAFF
NA,TRBJ1-3,few,TRBV5-1,TGCGCCAGCAGCTCGGTCCCCACGGACACCTCTGGAAACACCATATATTTT,CASSSVPTDTSGNTIYF
TRBD2,TRBJ2-5,NA,TRBV28,TGTGCCAGCAGTACCCAGCGGGAGGGCCGAGAGACCCAGTACTTC,CASSTQREGRETQYF
NA,TRBJ2-6,NA,TRBV7-9,TGTGCCGTAGATTTCTCTGGGGCCAACGTCCTGACTTTC,CAVDFSGANVLTF
TRBD1,TRBJ2-3,NA,TRBV28,TGTGCCAGCAGTTCCCTATTCTCGGGACAGGGGATCACAGATACGCAGTATTTT,CASSSLFSGQGITDTQYF
TRBD1,TRBJ1-5,NA,TRBV3-1/TRBV3-2,TGTGCCAGCAGCCAGAGACAGGGAAGCAATCAGCCCCAGCATTTT,CASSQRQGSNQPQHF
TRBD1,TRBJ1-1,few,TRBV6-5,TGTGCCAGCAGCATTCCAGGGGGTGGGACTGAAGCTTTCTTT,CASSIPGGGTEAFF
TRBD1,TRBJ2-5,NA,TRBV5-1,TGCGCCAGCAGTCAGACCGGGACAGGGGTCCAAGAGACCCAGTACTTC,CASSQTGTGVQETQYF
TRBD2,TRBJ2-7,NA,TRBV6-7,TGTGCCAGCAGTACCCTCCGGACTAGCTCCTACGAGCAGTACTTC,CASSTLRTSSYEQYF
TRBD1,TRBJ2-7,NA,TRBV19,TGTGCCAGTAGAGAAACAGGGGACCCCTACGAGCAGTACTTC,CASRETGDPYEQYF
TRBD2,TRBJ2-7,NA,TRBV11-3,TGTGCCAGCAGCGCGGGCGGGACTAGCGGGATCTACGAGCAGTACTTC,CASSAGGTSGIYEQYF
NA,TRBJ1-2,NA,TRBV10-3,TGTGCCATCAGTGACAGATCCTATGGCTACACCTTC,CAISDRSYGYTF
TRBD2,TRBJ2-7,NA,TRBV3-1/TRBV3-2,TGTGCCAGCAGCCAAGTCCCCTATGCTACTAGCGGGAGGCCGAAAAGCTCCTACGAGCAGTACTTC,CASSQVPYATSGRPKSSYEQYF
NA,TRBJ2-5,few,TRBV27,TGTGCCACCCGGAGTGTACTAGCAGGGGAGACCCAGTACTTC,CATRSVLAGETQYF
TRBD1,TRBJ2-3,NA,TRBV11-1,TGTGCCAGCAGCTTAGGGACAGGGCACACAGATACGCAGTATTTT,CASSLGTGHTDTQYF
TRBD1,TRBJ1-2,NA,TRBV4-1,TGCGCCAGCAGCCAAGAAGGGGACAGCCGTAACTATGGCTACACCTTC,CASSQEGDSRNYGYTF